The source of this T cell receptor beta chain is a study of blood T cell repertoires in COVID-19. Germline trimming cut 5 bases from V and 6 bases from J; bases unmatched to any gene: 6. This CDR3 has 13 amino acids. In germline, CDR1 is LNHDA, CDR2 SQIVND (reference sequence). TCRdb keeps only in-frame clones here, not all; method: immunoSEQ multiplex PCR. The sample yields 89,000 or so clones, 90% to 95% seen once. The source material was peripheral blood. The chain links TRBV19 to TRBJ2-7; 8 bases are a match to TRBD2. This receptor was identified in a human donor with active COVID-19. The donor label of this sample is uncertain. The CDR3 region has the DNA TGTGCCAGTAGTCGAACTAGCGGCGGCGAGCAGTACTTC. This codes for CASSRTSGGEQYF.